The rows below give T cell receptor delta chains drawn from one sample of a study of Vδ1+ human thymocytes. TCRdb reanalysed the multiplex PCR reads via CATT. Among about 75,000 delta-chain clones listed, around 32% were seen once. The sequenced material came from Vdelta1+ gamma-delta thymocytes from the thymus. These receptors were taken from a boy in the first two years of life who had congenital heart surgery. Both conserved end residues are part of each CDR3.

J	V	CDR3
TRDJ1	TRDV1	CALGDLIRTGGYGARYTDKLIF
TRDJ1	TRDV1	CALGEPLDLPSTDKLIF
TRDJ1	TRDV1	CALGVLQILPPTGGYKLIF
TRDJ1	TRDV1	CALGELLPRPYTDKLIF
TRDJ1	TRDV1	CALGERVTGVYTDKLIF
TRDJ1	TRDV1	CALGELPGYLLGGWYTDKLIF
TRDJ1	TRDV1	CALGERRLRYTDKLIF
TRDJ1	TRDV1	CALGKLCPVLGARISYTDKLIF
TRDJ1	TRDV2	CACAPRVAGGSYTDKLIF
TRDJ1	TRDV1	CALGEYPRGYGWYTDKLIF
TRDJ1	TRDV1	CALGKPSSTGPVLGDTGELIF
TRDJ1	TRDV1	CALGFIRGIRGTDKLIF
TRDJ1	TRDV1	CALGASRWFEGWGDLGKYTDKLIF
TRDJ1	TRDV1	CALGSRILTNTDKLIF
TRDJ1	TRDV1	CALGELTSYEVGEPSGADKLIF